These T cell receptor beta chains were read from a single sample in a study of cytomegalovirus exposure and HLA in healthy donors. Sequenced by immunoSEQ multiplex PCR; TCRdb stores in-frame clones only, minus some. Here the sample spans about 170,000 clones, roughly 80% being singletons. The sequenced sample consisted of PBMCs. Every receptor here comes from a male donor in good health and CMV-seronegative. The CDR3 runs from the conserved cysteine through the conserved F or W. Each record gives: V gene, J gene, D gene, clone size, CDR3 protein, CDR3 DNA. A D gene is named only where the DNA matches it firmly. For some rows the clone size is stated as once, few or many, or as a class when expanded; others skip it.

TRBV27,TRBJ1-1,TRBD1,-,CASSPRTGSVTEAFF,TGTGCCAGCAGTCCCCGGACAGGATCAGTCACTGAAGCTTTCTTT
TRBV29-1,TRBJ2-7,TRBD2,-,CSVVLAANYEQYF,TGCAGCGTCGTACTAGCGGCGAATTACGAGCAGTACTTC
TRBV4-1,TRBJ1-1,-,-,CASSQEWGRGGTEAFF,TGCGCCAGCAGCCAAGAGTGGGGGCGAGGGGGCACTGAAGCTTTCTTT
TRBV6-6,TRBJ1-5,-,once,CASSYLGGSNQPQHF,TGTGCCAGCAGTTACCTTGGGGGGAGCAATCAGCCCCAGCATTTT
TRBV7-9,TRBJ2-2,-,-,CASSFTGHGELFF,TGTGCCAGCAGCTTCACAGGGCACGGGGAGCTGTTTTTT
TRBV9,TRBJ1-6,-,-,CASSVEQANSPLHF,TGTGCCAGCAGCGTAGAACAGGCTAATTCACCCCTCCACTTT
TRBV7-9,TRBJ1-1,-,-,CASSWRDRNTEAFF,TGTGCCAGCAGCTGGAGAGACAGAAACACTGAAGCTTTCTTT
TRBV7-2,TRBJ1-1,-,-,CASSPSWGEYTEAFF,TGTGCCAGCAGCCCCAGTTGGGGGGAGTACACTGAAGCTTTCTTT
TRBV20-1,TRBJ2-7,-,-,CSARDSYEQYF,TGCAGTGCTCGGGATAGTTACGAGCAGTACTTC
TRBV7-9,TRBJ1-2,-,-,CASSFRGGYGYTF,TGTGCCAGCAGCTTTAGGGGAGGCTATGGCTACACCTTC
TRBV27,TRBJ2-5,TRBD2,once,CASRRRLAGFGETQYF,TGTGCCAGCAGACGTAGACTAGCGGGGTTCGGGGAGACCCAGTACTTC
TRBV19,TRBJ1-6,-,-,CASSPLRSYNSPLHF,TGTGCCAGTAGTCCACTTCGGTCCTATAATTCACCCCTCCACTTT
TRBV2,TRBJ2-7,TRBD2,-,CASSQLAGGIYEQYF,TGTGCCAGCAGCCAACTAGCGGGGGGAATCTACGAGCAGTACTTC
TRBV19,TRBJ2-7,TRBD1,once,CASSMGKGASYEQYF,TGTGCCAGTAGTATGGGCAAGGGGGCCTCCTACGAGCAGTACTTC
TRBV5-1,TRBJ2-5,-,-,CASSLVRETQYF,TGCGCCAGCAGCTTGGTTAGAGAGACCCAGTACTTC
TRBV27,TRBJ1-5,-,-,CASSLYPRGQPQHF,TGTGCCAGCAGTTTATACCCTCGGGGTCAGCCCCAGCATTTT
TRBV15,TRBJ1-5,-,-,CATSNPTGWKQPQHF,TGTGCCACCAGCAACCCGACCGGGTGGAAGCAGCCCCAGCATTTT
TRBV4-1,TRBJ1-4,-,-,CASSQVSVQAAPHEKLFF,TGCGCCAGCAGCCAAGTCTCGGTACAGGCTGCACCCCATGAAAAACTGTTTTTT
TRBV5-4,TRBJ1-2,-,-,CASSRPNYGYTF,TGTGCCAGCAGCAGGCCTAACTACGGCTACACCTTC
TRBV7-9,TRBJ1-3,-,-,CAGGHISGNTIYF,TGTGCGGGCGGACACATCTCTGGAAACACCATATATTTT
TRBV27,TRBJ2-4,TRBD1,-,CASSPTGGRHIQYF,TGTGCCAGCAGTCCTACAGGGGGTCGCCACATTCAGTACTTC
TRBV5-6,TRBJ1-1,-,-,CASSIGPAGAFF,TGTGCCAGCAGCATCGGACCGGCGGGAGCTTTCTTT
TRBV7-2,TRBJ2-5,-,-,CASSLGTRGGETQYF,TGTGCCAGCAGCTTAGGGACTAGAGGGGGGGAGACCCAGTACTTC
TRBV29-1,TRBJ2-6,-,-,CSVEISGSGANVLTF,TGCAGCGTTGAAATTTCGGGCTCTGGGGCCAACGTCCTGACTTTC
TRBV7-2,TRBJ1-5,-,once,CASSETDSNNQPQHF,TGTGCCAGCAGCGAGACGGACAGCAATAATCAGCCCCAGCATTTT
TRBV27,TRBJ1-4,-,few,CASSLSGPNEKLFF,TGTGCCAGCAGTTTGTCTGGGCCTAATGAAAAACTGTTTTTT
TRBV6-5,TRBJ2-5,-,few,CASSPGVGTQYF,TGTGCCAGCAGCCCCGGGGTGGGGACCCAGTACTTC
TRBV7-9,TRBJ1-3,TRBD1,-,CASSSGGTGYNTIYF,TGTGCCAGCAGCTCCGGCGGGACAGGCTATAACACCATATATTTT
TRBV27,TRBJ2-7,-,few,CASSLYGSYEQYF,TGTGCCAGCAGTTTATACGGGTCCTACGAGCAGTACTTC
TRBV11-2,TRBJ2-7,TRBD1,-,CASTTGQAESYEQYF,TGTGCCAGCACCACGGGACAGGCCGAATCCTACGAGCAGTACTTC
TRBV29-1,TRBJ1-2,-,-,CSVVVNYGYTF,TGCAGCGTTGTCGTTAACTATGGCTACACCTTC
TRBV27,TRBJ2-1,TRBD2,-,CASGSGGAYNEQFF,TGTGCCAGCGGGAGCGGGGGGGCCTACAATGAGCAGTTCTTC
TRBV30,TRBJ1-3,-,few,CAWRPGYSGNTIYF,TGTGCCTGGAGGCCAGGGTACTCTGGAAACACCATATATTTT
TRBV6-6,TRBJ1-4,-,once,CASSYGGPLSNEKLFF,TGTGCCAGCAGTTACGGAGGACCCCTCTCGAATGAAAAACTGTTTTTT
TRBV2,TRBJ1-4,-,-,CASSVQSATNEKLFF,TGTGCCAGCAGTGTACAATCAGCAACTAATGAAAAACTGTTTTTT
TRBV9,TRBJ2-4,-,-,CASSVEQGGVMTKNIQYF,TGTGCCAGCAGCGTAGAACAGGGGGGGGTGATGACCAAAAACATTCAGTACTTC
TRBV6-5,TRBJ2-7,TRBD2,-,CASSYTTSGEQYF,TGTGCCAGCAGTTACACTACTAGCGGGGAGCAGTACTTC
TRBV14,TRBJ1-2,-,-,CASSQDYGGYGYTF,TGTGCCAGCAGCCAAGACTACGGCGGCTATGGCTACACCTTC
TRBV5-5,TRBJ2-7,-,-,CASSLTPNYEQYF,TGTGCCAGCAGCTTGACACCCAACTACGAGCAGTACTTC
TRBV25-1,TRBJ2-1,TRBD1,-,CASRGDRGQRDEQFF,TGTGCCAGCAGAGGGGACAGGGGGCAGAGGGATGAGCAGTTCTTC
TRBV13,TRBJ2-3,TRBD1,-,CASSEPGQGIDTQYF,TGTGCCAGCAGCGAACCGGGACAGGGTATTGATACGCAGTATTTT
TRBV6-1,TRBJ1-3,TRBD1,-,CASTPGQRNTIYF,TGTGCCAGCACCCCGGGACAGCGAAACACCATATATTTT
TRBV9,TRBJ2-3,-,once,CASSVKPGMSTDTQYF,TGTGCCAGCAGCGTTAAACCGGGAATGAGCACAGATACGCAGTATTTT
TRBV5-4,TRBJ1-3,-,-,CASSKGRTARLGNTIYF,TGTGCCAGCAGCAAGGGCCGGACAGCAAGACTTGGAAACACCATATATTTT